Listed below are T cell receptor beta chains from one sample, sequenced in a study of T-cell memory formation after mild COVID-19. TCRdb analysed the 5' RACE reads with MiXCR anew, one entry per CDR3 protein. The data contain roughly 250,000 distinct CDR3 sequences, roughly a sixth of them singletons. Specimen: PBMCs or a T cell subset sorted from them (not recorded which). The source of these receptors is a man between 18 and 35 years old who had mild COVID-19 (a few samples of this study predate the infection). Cell type and time point are not known. The CDR3 runs from the conserved cysteine through the conserved F or W. A D gene is named only where the DNA matches it firmly. Only some rows state a clone size, as once, few, many or a class for expanded clones.

D gene: .; clone size: .; J gene: TRBJ2-7; V gene: TRBV21-1; CDR3 DNA: TGTGCCAGCATCAGACGGAAGGCCTACGAGCAGTACTTC; CDR3 protein: CASIRRKAYEQYF
D gene: TRBD1; clone size: many; J gene: TRBJ2-1; V gene: TRBV7-9; CDR3 DNA: TGTGCCAGCAGCCACGCTGGACAGGGGTGGAATGAGCAGTTCTTC; CDR3 protein: CASSHAGQGWNEQFF
D gene: TRBD1; clone size: .; J gene: TRBJ1-5; V gene: TRBV29-1; CDR3 DNA: TGCAGCGGAGCGACAGGGCCTGATCAGCCCCAGCATTTT; CDR3 protein: CSGATGPDQPQHF
D gene: TRBD1; clone size: .; J gene: TRBJ1-2; V gene: TRBV5-1; CDR3 DNA: TGCGCCAGCAGCTTGGGAGACAGGGGTGTGGACTATGGCTACACCTTC; CDR3 protein: CASSLGDRGVDYGYTF
D gene: TRBD2; clone size: few; J gene: TRBJ2-7; V gene: TRBV2; CDR3 DNA: TGTGCCAGCAGACCTACTAGCGGGGGTTACGAGCAGTACTTC; CDR3 protein: CASRPTSGGYEQYF
D gene: .; clone size: .; J gene: TRBJ2-3; V gene: TRBV12-3/TRBV12-4; CDR3 DNA: TGTGCCAGCAGTCCTAGGGTCCGGCCAGATACGCAGTATTTT; CDR3 protein: CASSPRVRPDTQYF
D gene: TRBD1; clone size: many; J gene: TRBJ1-1; V gene: TRBV6-2/TRBV6-3; CDR3 DNA: TGTGCCAGCAGTATCCGACCACAGGGGTCTATTAACACTGAAGCTTTCTTT; CDR3 protein: CASSIRPQGSINTEAFF
D gene: .; clone size: few; J gene: TRBJ2-3; V gene: TRBV4-1; CDR3 DNA: TGCGCCAGCAGCCAAGATGACAACCTTAGCACAGATACGCAGTATTTT; CDR3 protein: CASSQDDNLSTDTQYF
D gene: .; clone size: few; J gene: TRBJ2-4; V gene: TRBV13; CDR3 DNA: TGTGCCAGCAGCTCGTTACAGCTAGCCAAAAACATTCAGTACTTC; CDR3 protein: CASSSLQLAKNIQYF
D gene: .; clone size: few; J gene: TRBJ2-5; V gene: TRBV23-1; CDR3 DNA: TGCGCCAGCAGTCAAAGCCCCGTCCCAGGCCAAGAGACCCAGTACTTC; CDR3 protein: CASSQSPVPGQETQYF
D gene: .; clone size: .; J gene: TRBJ1-4; V gene: TRBV21-1; CDR3 DNA: TGTGCCAGCACCCACCCGGACGGCGGGGAAAAACTGTTTTTT; CDR3 protein: CASTHPDGGEKLFF
D gene: .; clone size: .; J gene: TRBJ2-3; V gene: TRBV7-2; CDR3 DNA: TGTGCCAGCAGCTTAAGCGGACAAGACACAGATACGCAGTATTTT; CDR3 protein: CASSLSGQDTDTQYF
D gene: .; clone size: once; J gene: TRBJ2-2; V gene: TRBV7-6; CDR3 DNA: TGTGCCAGCAGCTTAGCAGGGATAGGCACCACCGGGGAGCTGTTTTTT; CDR3 protein: CASSLAGIGTTGELFF
D gene: .; clone size: few; J gene: TRBJ1-5; V gene: TRBV10-3; CDR3 DNA: TGTGCCATCAGTGAAGAAGGAGGGTGGAATCAGCCCCAGCATTTT; CDR3 protein: CAISEEGGWNQPQHF
D gene: .; clone size: .; J gene: TRBJ2-1; V gene: TRBV15; CDR3 DNA: TGTGCCACCAGCAGAGATCTGACAGACTCCTACAATGAGCAGTTCTTC; CDR3 protein: CATSRDLTDSYNEQFF
D gene: TRBD2; clone size: many; J gene: TRBJ2-7; V gene: TRBV25-1; CDR3 DNA: TGTGCCAGCAGTGAACCGGGGGGGTACGAGCAGTACTTC; CDR3 protein: CASSEPGGYEQYF
D gene: TRBD1; clone size: .; J gene: TRBJ1-2; V gene: TRBV4-2; CDR3 DNA: TGTGCCAGCAGCCATCACAGGGGCGGGCACTATGGCTACACCTTC; CDR3 protein: CASSHHRGGHYGYTF
D gene: .; clone size: few; J gene: TRBJ1-2; V gene: TRBV11-2; CDR3 DNA: TGTGCCAGCAGCCCCATCGTCCTAGTCGGCTATGGCTACACCTTC; CDR3 protein: CASSPIVLVGYGYTF
D gene: TRBD2; clone size: few; J gene: TRBJ2-3; V gene: TRBV4-3; CDR3 DNA: TGCGCCAGCAGCCAAGAACTAGCGGGGGTCACAGATACGCAGTATTTT; CDR3 protein: CASSQELAGVTDTQYF
D gene: TRBD1; clone size: few; J gene: TRBJ2-5; V gene: TRBV10-3; CDR3 DNA: TGTGCCACCGGGACAGGGGGCGGCGAGACCCAGTACTTC; CDR3 protein: CATGTGGGETQYF
D gene: .; clone size: .; J gene: TRBJ1-6; V gene: TRBV15; CDR3 DNA: TGTGCCACCAGCAGAGAGGGGGGGACGAATTATTCACCCCTCCACTTT; CDR3 protein: CATSREGGTNYSPLHF
D gene: TRBD1; clone size: few; J gene: TRBJ1-2; V gene: TRBV7-2; CDR3 DNA: TGTGCCAGCAGCTTAGTGGGACAGGGCTATGGCTACACCTTC; CDR3 protein: CASSLVGQGYGYTF
D gene: .; clone size: few; J gene: TRBJ1-1; V gene: TRBV13; CDR3 DNA: TGTGCCAGCAGCCAAGGCCAGGGCGAGTACACTGAAGCTTTCTTT; CDR3 protein: CASSQGQGEYTEAFF
D gene: TRBD2; clone size: .; J gene: TRBJ2-5; V gene: TRBV5-1; CDR3 DNA: TGCGCCAGCAGCGGTTTGGCCGGGACTAGCGAAGAGACCCAGTACTTC; CDR3 protein: CASSGLAGTSEETQYF
D gene: .; clone size: few; J gene: TRBJ2-3; V gene: TRBV6-5; CDR3 DNA: TGTGCCAGCAGAAGGGACGGACACACAGATACGCAGTATTTT; CDR3 protein: CASRRDGHTDTQYF
D gene: .; clone size: many; J gene: TRBJ2-7; V gene: TRBV5-5; CDR3 DNA: TGTGCCAGCAGCCAAACCGGGACGGTCTACGAGCAGTACTTC; CDR3 protein: CASSQTGTVYEQYF
D gene: .; clone size: .; J gene: TRBJ1-1; V gene: TRBV3-1; CDR3 DNA: TGTGCCAGCAGCCATGCCCAGACTGAAGCTTTCTTT; CDR3 protein: CASSHAQTEAFF
D gene: TRBD1; clone size: .; J gene: TRBJ1-1; V gene: TRBV27; CDR3 DNA: TGTGCCAGCAGTTTACAGGGGGAAACTGAAGCTTTCTTT; CDR3 protein: CASSLQGETEAFF
D gene: .; clone size: few; J gene: TRBJ1-6; V gene: TRBV28; CDR3 DNA: TGTGCCAGCCGGCCATCTAATTCACCCCTCCACTTT; CDR3 protein: CASRPSNSPLHF
D gene: TRBD1; clone size: few; J gene: TRBJ1-3; V gene: TRBV6-1; CDR3 DNA: TGTGCCAGCAGTCTCCGGGACAGGGAGGGTTACACCATATATTTT; CDR3 protein: CASSLRDREGYTIYF
D gene: TRBD1; clone size: .; J gene: TRBJ1-6; V gene: TRBV28; CDR3 DNA: TGTGCCAGCAATTCGGGACAGGGGCTCAATTCACCCCTCCACTTT; CDR3 protein: CASNSGQGLNSPLHF
D gene: .; clone size: few; J gene: TRBJ2-3; V gene: TRBV7-2; CDR3 DNA: TGTGCCAGCAGCTCCCGCGCCGCGTTTGCAGATACGCAGTATTTT; CDR3 protein: CASSSRAAFADTQYF
D gene: TRBD2; clone size: .; J gene: TRBJ2-5; V gene: TRBV5-4; CDR3 DNA: TGTGCCAGCAGCATGCGGGGGGGCCGCGAGACCCAGTACTTC; CDR3 protein: CASSMRGGRETQYF
D gene: .; clone size: .; J gene: TRBJ2-3; V gene: TRBV7-9; CDR3 DNA: TGTGCCAGCAGCCCAGGACTATTGACGCAGTATTTT; CDR3 protein: CASSPGLLTQYF
D gene: .; clone size: .; J gene: TRBJ1-5; V gene: TRBV4-1; CDR3 DNA: TGCGCCAGCAGCCACCACAAGGGGAGGAATCAGCCCCAGCATTTT; CDR3 protein: CASSHHKGRNQPQHF
D gene: TRBD2; clone size: many; J gene: TRBJ2-5; V gene: TRBV10-3; CDR3 DNA: TGTGCCATCAGTCGGGGGGACCAAGAGACCCAGTACTTC; CDR3 protein: CAISRGDQETQYF
D gene: TRBD1; clone size: .; J gene: TRBJ1-1; V gene: TRBV7-6; CDR3 DNA: TGTGCCAGCAGCCCAGGGGGCCTCACTGAAGCTTTCTTT; CDR3 protein: CASSPGGLTEAFF
D gene: .; clone size: few; J gene: TRBJ1-6; V gene: TRBV12-3/TRBV12-4; CDR3 DNA: TGTGCCAGCAGCCCCACAGGGACTTCACCCCTCCACTTT; CDR3 protein: CASSPTGTSPLHF
D gene: TRBD1; clone size: few; J gene: TRBJ1-1; V gene: TRBV27; CDR3 DNA: TGTGCCAGCAGTTTCTTGACAGGGTTCCGCACTGAAGCTTTCTTT; CDR3 protein: CASSFLTGFRTEAFF
D gene: .; clone size: many; J gene: TRBJ1-6; V gene: TRBV4-2; CDR3 DNA: TGTGCCAGCAGCCAAGATGGGGGCGGGGTGGGAGATTCACCCCTCCACTTT; CDR3 protein: CASSQDGGGVGDSPLHF
D gene: .; clone size: few; J gene: TRBJ2-2; V gene: TRBV5-1; CDR3 DNA: TGCGCCAGCAGCTTGGTCCCGGCAAACCCCGGGGAGCTGTTTTTT; CDR3 protein: CASSLVPANPGELFF
D gene: .; clone size: .; J gene: TRBJ2-1; V gene: TRBV28; CDR3 DNA: TGTGCCAGCAGTTTGGGCAGGACTCTCTACAATGAGCAGTTCTTC; CDR3 protein: CASSLGRTLYNEQFF
D gene: .; clone size: .; J gene: TRBJ2-3; V gene: TRBV9; CDR3 DNA: TGTGCCAGCAGCGAGAGGGCGGGAGATACGCAGTATTTT; CDR3 protein: CASSERAGDTQYF
D gene: .; clone size: .; J gene: TRBJ2-7; V gene: TRBV4-2; CDR3 DNA: TGTGCCAGCAGCCAAGATCCCGGGTCGGAATATTACTTC; CDR3 protein: CASSQDPGSEYYF
D gene: .; clone size: many; J gene: TRBJ2-1; V gene: TRBV15; CDR3 DNA: TGTGCCACCAGCAGGGCCCACTACAATGAGCAGTTCTTC; CDR3 protein: CATSRAHYNEQFF
D gene: TRBD1; clone size: .; J gene: TRBJ1-2; V gene: TRBV4-3; CDR3 DNA: TGCGCCAGCAGCCATGAACAGGGGAGTGGCTACACCTTC; CDR3 protein: CASSHEQGSGYTF
D gene: .; clone size: few; J gene: TRBJ2-7; V gene: TRBV19; CDR3 DNA: TGTGCCAGTAGTCCCGTGGACTTCTACGAGCAGTACTTC; CDR3 protein: CASSPVDFYEQYF
D gene: TRBD1; clone size: few; J gene: TRBJ1-1; V gene: TRBV24-1; CDR3 DNA: TGTGCCACCAGTATTCCCGCCTTCGACAGGGGGAACACTGAAGCTTTCTTT; CDR3 protein: CATSIPAFDRGNTEAFF
D gene: TRBD2; clone size: .; J gene: TRBJ2-1; V gene: TRBV6-5; CDR3 DNA: TGTGCCAGCAGTTGGGTAGCGGGGGGCCCCAGCTCCTACAATGAGCAGTTCTTC; CDR3 protein: CASSWVAGGPSSYNEQFF
D gene: .; clone size: .; J gene: TRBJ2-2; V gene: TRBV4-1; CDR3 DNA: TGCGCCAGCAGCCATCTAAAGCCGGGGGCCGGGGAGCTGTTTTTT; CDR3 protein: CASSHLKPGAGELFF
D gene: .; clone size: .; J gene: TRBJ1-5; V gene: TRBV29-1; CDR3 DNA: TGCAGCGTTGGTGAGGCAGGGAACAATCAGCCCCAGCATTTT; CDR3 protein: CSVGEAGNNQPQHF
D gene: TRBD1; clone size: .; J gene: TRBJ1-1; V gene: TRBV20-1; CDR3 DNA: TGCAGTGCAACAACCTTAACAGGGGGCGCGAGCACTGAAGCTTTCTTT; CDR3 protein: CSATTLTGGASTEAFF
D gene: .; clone size: .; J gene: TRBJ2-1; V gene: TRBV12-3/TRBV12-4; CDR3 DNA: TGTGCCAGCAGTTTAAGGGTCTTGGGGCAGTTCTTC; CDR3 protein: CASSLRVLGQFF
D gene: .; clone size: .; J gene: TRBJ2-5; V gene: TRBV12-5; CDR3 DNA: TGTGCTAGTGAAGGGCAAGAGACCCAGTACTTC; CDR3 protein: CASEGQETQYF
D gene: .; clone size: .; J gene: TRBJ2-2; V gene: TRBV29-1; CDR3 DNA: TGCAGCGTCGGGGACTTAAACACCGGGGAGCTGTTTTTT; CDR3 protein: CSVGDLNTGELFF
D gene: .; clone size: few; J gene: TRBJ2-2; V gene: TRBV4-3; CDR3 DNA: TGCGCCAGCAGCCAAGAGTTATGGCGGGGCTTCGGGGAGCTGTTTTTT; CDR3 protein: CASSQELWRGFGELFF
D gene: .; clone size: .; J gene: TRBJ2-7; V gene: TRBV2; CDR3 DNA: TGTGCCAGCAGTGAACAGGGTTTTGGCTACGAGCAGTACTTC; CDR3 protein: CASSEQGFGYEQYF
D gene: .; clone size: many; J gene: TRBJ2-2; V gene: TRBV7-3; CDR3 DNA: TGTGCCAGCAGGCCGTCCAGGGGGAACACCGGGGAGCTGTTTTTT; CDR3 protein: CASRPSRGNTGELFF
D gene: .; clone size: few; J gene: TRBJ2-3; V gene: TRBV6-5; CDR3 DNA: TGTGCCAGCAGTTACTCGACATGGGGCGATACGCAGTATTTT; CDR3 protein: CASSYSTWGDTQYF
D gene: TRBD1; clone size: .; J gene: TRBJ1-5; V gene: TRBV12-3/TRBV12-4; CDR3 DNA: TGTGCCAGCAGTCCGGGGACAGGGATGCGTCAGCCCCAGCATTTT; CDR3 protein: CASSPGTGMRQPQHF